This TCR beta chain was sequenced in a study of blood T cell dynamics during melanoma immunotherapy. Study outcomes and limitations: Unlike progressors, later disease-control patients had W3 repertoires gaining clonality or diversity.

The V end was cut by 6 bases, the J end by 6 bases, with 9 bases between. The CDR3 sequence is 11 residues long. Germline lookup yields CDR1 MDHEN and CDR2 SYDVKM. Remarks on this clone: Its antigen is still unknown.

Documented time point: pre-treatment baseline. Blood was drawn before treatment and at week 3 after checkpoint blockade. The table came from immunoSEQ multiplex PCR; TCRdb's copy has only in-frame clones and leaves some out. This table has 13,000 or so clones, about 90% appearing once. The specimen was blood, collected from a patient treated with checkpoint blockade. This TCR was sampled from a human donor with melanoma. The chain is built from TRBV28 and TRBJ2-7; the D gene is possibly TRBD1 (5 bases). The CDR3 here is CASSRTLEQYF. The CDR3 DNA reads as TGTGCCAGCAGCCGGACACTCGAGCAGTACTTC.